This TCR beta chain is from a study of blood T cell repertoires in COVID-19. Across the whole study: From the United States, Italy and Spain came samples of acute and convalescent COVID-19. T cells, B-cell-depleted T cells, or PBMCs supplied cDNA or gDNA.

In the original workflow: Estimation of nucleated cell counts was performed using reference gene primer amplification. Clones were sequenced by immunoSEQ multiplex PCR, and TCRdb holds only the in-frame ones, with some missing. D and trimming come from the DNA, and the V and J calls and clone size come from that table. The sample includes tens of thousands of clones, around 89% of them seen just once. The CDR3 is 13 residues long. Germline lookup yields CDR1 SGHTA and CDR2 FQGTGA. Between the trimmed V and J ends, which lost 5 bases and 7 bases, there was a span of 12 bases. This chain uses TRBV7-3 with TRBJ2-1; D is unresolved. This TCR was recovered from a man between 65 and 85 years old with active or convalescent COVID-19. The sample was peripheral blood. The chain's CDR3 is CASSSQATNEQFF. CDR3 DNA: TGTGCCAGCAGCAGTCAGGCCACTAATGAGCAGTTCTTC.